This T cell receptor (beta chain) was captured by sequencing in a study of blood T cell repertoires in COVID-19. As for the study in general: PBMCs, B-cell-depleted T cells, or T cells provided the cDNA or gDNA that made up the material.

Source study methods: Estimated nucleated cell counts came from reference gene primer amplification. Repertoires were generated with immunoSEQ multiplex PCR, while TCRdb's copy carries only in-frame clones and drops some. The DNA gave D and trimming, while V, J and clone size come from that table. The sample lists under 100,000 clones, around four fifths occurring once. Trimming cost V 1 base and J 2 bases; bases outside gene matches: 14. The CDR3 loop spans 20 amino acids. Germline CDR1 is SGHKS and CDR2 is YYEKEE (reference sequence). This sequence was found in an elderly man with active or convalescent COVID-19. The V and J genes are TRBV5-5 and TRBJ1-4; 10 positions match TRBD1. Sequencing used peripheral blood. The CDR3 spells CASSLFGTGDIGRTNEKLFF. In nucleotides, the CDR3 is TGTGCCAGCAGCTTGTTTGGGACAGGGGATATAGGGCGGACTAATGAAAAACTGTTTTTT.